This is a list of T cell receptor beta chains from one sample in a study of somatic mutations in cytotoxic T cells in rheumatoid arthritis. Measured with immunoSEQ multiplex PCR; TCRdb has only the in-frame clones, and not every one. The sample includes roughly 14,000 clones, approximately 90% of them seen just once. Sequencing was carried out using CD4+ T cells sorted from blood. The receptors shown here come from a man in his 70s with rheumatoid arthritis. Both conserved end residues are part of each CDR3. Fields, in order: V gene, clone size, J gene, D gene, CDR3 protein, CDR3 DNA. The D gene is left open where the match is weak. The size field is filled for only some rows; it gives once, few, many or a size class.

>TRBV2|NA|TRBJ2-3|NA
CASSYSDTQYF
TGTGCCAGCAGTTATTCAGATACGCAGTATTTT
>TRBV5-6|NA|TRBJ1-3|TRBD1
CASSRPTGDGNTIYF
TGTGCCAGCAGTCGTCCCACAGGGGATGGAAACACCATATATTTT
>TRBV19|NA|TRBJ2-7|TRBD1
CASSINRGQDEQYF
TGTGCCAGTAGTATCAACAGGGGTCAGGACGAGCAGTACTTC
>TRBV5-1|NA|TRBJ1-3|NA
CASSLGTNSGNTIYF
TGCGCCAGCAGCTTGGGGACAAACTCTGGAAACACCATATATTTT
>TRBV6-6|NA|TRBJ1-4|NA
CASSLRVNEKLFF
TGTGCCAGCAGTCTCAGGGTTAATGAAAAACTGTTTTTT
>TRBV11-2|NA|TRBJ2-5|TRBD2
CASSPGLAGGQGAETQYF
TGTGCCAGCAGCCCGGGACTAGCGGGGGGGCAGGGTGCGGAGACCCAGTACTTC
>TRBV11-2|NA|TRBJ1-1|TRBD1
CASSPIGQGLSHTEAFF
TGTGCCAGCAGCCCTATAGGACAGGGCCTAAGTCACACTGAAGCTTTCTTT
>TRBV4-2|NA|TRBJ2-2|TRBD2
CASSQGTSGSNTGELFF
TGTGCCAGCAGCCAAGGGACTAGCGGGTCGAACACCGGGGAGCTGTTTTTT
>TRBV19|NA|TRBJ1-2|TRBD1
CASSPGQGAKYGYTF
TGTGCCAGTAGTCCTGGACAGGGGGCTAAGTATGGCTACACCTTC
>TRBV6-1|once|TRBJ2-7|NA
CASTDNLYYEQYF
TGTGCCAGCACGGACAACCTTTACTACGAGCAGTACTTC
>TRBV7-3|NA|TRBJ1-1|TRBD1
CASSSGQGVTEAFF
TGTGCCAGCAGCTCAGGGCAGGGGGTCACTGAAGCTTTCTTT
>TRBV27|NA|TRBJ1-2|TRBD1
CASSSQGISGYTF
TGTGCCAGCAGTTCACAGGGGATAAGTGGCTACACCTTC
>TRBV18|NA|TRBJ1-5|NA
CASSPRGGGLEGNQPQHF
TGTGCCAGCTCACCAAGGGGGGGCGGGCTTGAGGGCAATCAGCCCCAGCATTTT
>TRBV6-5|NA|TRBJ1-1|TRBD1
CASSQGARNTEAFF
TGTGCCAGCAGCCAGGGGGCGAGGAACACTGAAGCTTTCTTT
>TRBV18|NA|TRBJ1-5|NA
CASSPAMNQPQHF
TGTGCCAGCTCACCGGCAATGAATCAGCCCCAGCATTTT
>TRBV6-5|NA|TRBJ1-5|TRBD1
CASSTGGNQPQHF
TGTGCCAGCAGTACAGGGGGCAACCAGCCCCAGCATTTT